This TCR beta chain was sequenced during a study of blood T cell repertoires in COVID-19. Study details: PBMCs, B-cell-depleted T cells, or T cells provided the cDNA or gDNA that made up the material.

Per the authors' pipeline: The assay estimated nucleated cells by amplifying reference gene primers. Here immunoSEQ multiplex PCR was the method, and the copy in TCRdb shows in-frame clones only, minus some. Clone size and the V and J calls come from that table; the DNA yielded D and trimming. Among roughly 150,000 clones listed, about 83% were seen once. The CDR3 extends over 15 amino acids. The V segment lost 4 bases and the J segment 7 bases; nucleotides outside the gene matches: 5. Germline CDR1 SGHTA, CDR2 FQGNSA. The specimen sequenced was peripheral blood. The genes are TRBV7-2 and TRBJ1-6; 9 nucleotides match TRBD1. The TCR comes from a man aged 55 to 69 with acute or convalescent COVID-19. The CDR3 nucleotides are TGTGCCAGCAGCTGGCCGGGACAGGGAAATTCACCCCTCCACTTT. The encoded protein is CASSWPGQGNSPLHF.